A single sample is the source of the 16 T cell receptor beta chains below, sequenced in a study of blood T cell repertoires in COVID-19. Libraries were prepared by immunoSEQ multiplex PCR; TCRdb keeps only in-frame clonotypes and omits some of them. The table includes fewer than 400,000 clones, more than 85% detected once. Source material: PBMCs or T cells enriched from blood (not recorded which). The receptor set was obtained from a young woman who had been exposed to COVID-19.

J is TRBJ2-2 and V is TRBV4-1; D is perhaps TRBD1 (5 bases). Trimming shortened V by 0 bases and J by 5 bases, and 13 bases separated the two germline ends. The CDR3 is 16 amino acids. The germline CDR1 and CDR2 sequences are MGHRA and YSYEKL. CDR3 sequence (DNA): TGCGCCAGCAGCCAAGATGGGGCAGGGTATACCGGGGAGCTGTTTTTT. Translating gives CASSQDGAGYTGELFF.

CDR3 nucleotide sequence: TGCGCCAGCAGCTTGTTGTTCAGGGAGGGGGAAAAACTGTTTTTT. Protein product: CASSLLFREGEKLFF. The gene calls are TRBV5-1 and TRBJ1-4, with a weak D call TRBD1 (5 bases). CDR3 length: 15 amino acids. The germline gives CDR1 SGHRS, CDR2 YFSETQ. Trimming stripped 1 base from V and 8 bases from J, with 15 bases between.

The genes are TRBV18 and TRBJ1-2; tentatively, D is TRBD1 (5 bases). Trimming removed 0 bases from V and 5 bases from J, with 10 bases in between. The germline V gene encodes CDR1 KGHSH and CDR2 LQKENI. This CDR3 is 14 amino acids long. CDR3 nucleotide sequence: TGTGCCAGCTCACCACCGACGGGGGAGTATGGCTACACCTTC. Amino acids: CASSPPTGEYGYTF.

This sequence joins TRBV5-5 and TRBJ1-5; possibly TRBD1 for D (5 bases). CDR1 is SGHKS, CDR2 YYEKEE, per germline (reference sequence). The CDR3 has 15 residues. V was clipped by 2 bases and J by 1 base, with 10 bases between them. The DNA for the CDR3 is TGTGCCAGCAGCTTCCTAGGGGCCAGCAATCAGCCCCAGCATTTT. This translates into CASSFLGASNQPQHF.

The chain has TRBV4-3 and TRBJ1-2; 8 nucleotides line up with TRBD1. This CDR3 is 17 amino acids long. CDR1 and CDR2 (germline): LGHNA, YSLEER. With 3 bases clipped from V and 4 bases from J, the junction kept 13 bases outside the gene matches. CDR3 loop: CASSQHLDREIFYGYTF. In DNA form, the CDR3 reads TGCGCCAGCAGCCAGCACCTGGACAGGGAGATCTTCTATGGCTACACCTTC.

The genes are TRBV6-2 or TRBV6-3 and TRBJ2-7; TRBD1 is a possible D gene (5 bases). Trimming took 6 bases from V and 9 from J, leaving 12 bases between them. CDR3 length equals 11 residues. Germline V gene lookup returns CDR1 MNHEY and CDR2 SVGEGT. This chain's CDR3 is CASSEQVGQYF. The CDR3, as DNA: TGTGCCAGCAGCGAACAGGTGGGGCAGTACTTC.

This clone was observed a single time. The chain joins TRBV2 to TRBJ1-4; weak D call: TRBD1 (6 bases). Between the trimmed V and J ends, which lost 4 bases and 2 bases, there was a span of 11 bases. Looked up from germline, CDR1 is SNHLY and CDR2 is FYNNEI. The CDR3 has 15 amino acids. This CDR3 is CASSGAGGTNEKLFF. The CDR3 DNA is TGTGCCAGCAGTGGTGCGGGGGGCACTAATGAAAAACTGTTTTTT.

The V and J genes are TRBV11-3 and TRBJ2-7; TRBD2 agrees at 8 bases. Losses at the gene ends were 3 bases for V and 2 bases for J; bases not matched to a gene: 6. The CDR3 has 15 residues. CDR1 and CDR2 (germline): SGHNT, YENEEA. CDR3 coding DNA: TGTGCCAGCAGCTTCGGGGGGGCTCTCGCCTACGAGCAGTACTTC. It encodes CASSFGGALAYEQYF.

This clone was counted a single time. V usage is TRBV7-9 and J usage is TRBJ1-3, with D maybe TRBD1 (5 bases). Germline CDR1 is SEHNR and CDR2 is FQNEAQ (reference sequence). The CDR3 has 15 residues. Trimming stripped 7 bases from V and 0 bases from J, with 13 bases between. This CDR3 is CASTQQVSSGNTIYF. Written as DNA, the CDR3 is TGTGCCAGCACCCAACAGGTCAGCTCTGGAAACACCATATATTTT.

The rearrangement links TRBV7-3 to TRBJ2-1, with a weak D call TRBD2 (7 bases). V was clipped by 2 bases and J by 9 bases, with 17 bases between them. Germline V gives CDR1 SGHTA, CDR2 FQGTGA. This CDR3 comprises 15 residues. The DNA of the CDR3 is TGTGCCAGCAGCTTAGAGGGGGGGCGAATAGGTGAGCAGTTCTTC. Its translation: CASSLEGGRIGEQFF.

The V and J genes are TRBV28 and TRBJ2-7; 10 nucleotides line up with TRBD1. The length of the CDR3 is 15 residues. The V gene's germline CDR1 is MDHEN and CDR2 SYDVKM. Trimming cost V 2 bases and J 2 bases; bases outside gene matches: 3. The CDR3 DNA follows: TGTGCCAGCAGTTTAATCGGGACAGGGGCCTACGAGCAGTACTTC. Translation gives CASSLIGTGAYEQYF. Full variable domain (outside the CDR3, taken from reference TRBV28 and TRBJ2-7): DVKVTQSSRYLVKRTGEKVFLECVQDMDHENMFWYRQDPGLGLRLIYFSYDVKMKEKGDIPEGYSVSREKKERFSLILESASTNQTSMYLCASSLIGTGAYEQYFGPGTRLTVT.

V gene TRBV29-1 combines with J gene TRBJ1-2; no clear D gene. Germline CDR1 reads SQVTM; CDR2 reads ANQGSEA. V lost 3 bases, J lost 1 base, and 9 bases lay in between. There are 13 residues in the CDR3. CDR3 bases: TGCAGCGTTGATTTGGCGGGTAACTATGGCTACACCTTC. This translates into CSVDLAGNYGYTF.

The chain employs TRBV6-5 and TRBJ1-1, with D possibly matching TRBD1 (5 bases). The germline V gene has CDR1 MNHEY and CDR2 SVGAGI. This CDR3 has 13 residues. V was cut by 7 bases and J by 0 bases, with 9 bases left in between. The CDR3 nucleotides are TGTGCCAGCAACCGACAGATGAACACTGAAGCTTTCTTT. It is translated as CASNRQMNTEAFF.

This chain links TRBV5-1 with TRBJ2-1, with TRBD2 matching over 7 bases. Trimming took 0 bases from V and 8 from J; bases not matched to a gene: 5. This CDR3 has 14 amino acids. Germline CDR1 SGHRS, CDR2 YFSETQ. DNA of the CDR3: TGCGCCAGCAGCTTGGTGCGCGGGGGAGATGAGCAGTTCTTC. Its translation is CASSLVRGGDEQFF.

V usage is TRBV2 and J usage is TRBJ1-5, with D perhaps matching TRBD1 (6 bases). This CDR3 is built from 13 residues. CDR1 is SNHLY, CDR2 FYNNEI, per germline. V was cut by 7 bases and J by 8 bases, with 15 bases left in between. The CDR3 loop is CASTQDRRKPQHF. The CDR3 DNA reads as TGTGCCAGCACCCAAGACAGGCGGAAGCCCCAGCATTTT. The complete variable domain, with remaining parts taken from reference TRBV2 and TRBJ1-5, reads EPEVTQTPSHQVTQMGQEVILRCVPISNHLYFYWYRQILGQKVEFLVSFYNNEISEKSEIFDDQFSVERPDGSNFTLKIRSTKLEDSAMYFCASTQDRRKPQHFGDGTRLSIL.

CDR3 DNA: TGTGCCAGCAGCCCCGGGTCAAGGTTTAGCAATCAGCCCCAGCATTTT. The encoded protein is CASSPGSRFSNQPQHF. The J gene is TRBJ1-5, the V gene TRBV5-5; D unclear. The CDR3 consists of 16 residues. V lost 4 bases to trimming and J lost 0 bases, with 14 bases between them. CDR1 SGHKS and CDR2 YYEKEE come from the germline V gene (reference sequence).